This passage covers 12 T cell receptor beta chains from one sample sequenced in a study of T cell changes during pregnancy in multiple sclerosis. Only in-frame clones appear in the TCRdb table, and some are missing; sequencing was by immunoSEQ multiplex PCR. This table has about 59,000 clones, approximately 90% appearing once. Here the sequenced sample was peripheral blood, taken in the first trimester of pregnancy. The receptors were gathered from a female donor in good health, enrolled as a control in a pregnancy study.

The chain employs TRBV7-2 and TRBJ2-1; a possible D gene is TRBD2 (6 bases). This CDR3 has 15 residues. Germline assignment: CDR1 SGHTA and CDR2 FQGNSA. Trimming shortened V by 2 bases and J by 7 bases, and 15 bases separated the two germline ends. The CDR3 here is CASSLRRGAVNEQFF. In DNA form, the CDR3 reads TGTGCCAGCAGCTTAAGGCGCGGGGCTGTGAATGAGCAGTTCTTC.

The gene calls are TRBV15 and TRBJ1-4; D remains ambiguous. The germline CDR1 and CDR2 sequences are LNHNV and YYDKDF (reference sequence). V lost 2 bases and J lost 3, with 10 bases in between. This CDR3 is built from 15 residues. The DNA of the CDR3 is TGTGCCACCAGCAGACCCCTGGGCTCTAATGAAAAACTGTTTTTT. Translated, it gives CATSRPLGSNEKLFF.

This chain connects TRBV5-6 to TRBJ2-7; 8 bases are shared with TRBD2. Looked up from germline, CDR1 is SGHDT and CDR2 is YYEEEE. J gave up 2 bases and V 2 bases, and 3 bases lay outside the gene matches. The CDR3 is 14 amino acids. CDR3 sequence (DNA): TGTGCCAGCAGCTTCCGACTAGCGACCTACGAGCAGTACTTC. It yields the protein CASSFRLATYEQYF.

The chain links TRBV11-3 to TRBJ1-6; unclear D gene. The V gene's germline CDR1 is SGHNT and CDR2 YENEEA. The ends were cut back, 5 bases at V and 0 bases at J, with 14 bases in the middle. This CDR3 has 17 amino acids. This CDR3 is CASSPRSLGSYNSPLHF. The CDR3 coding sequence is TGTGCCAGCAGCCCACGTTCACTCGGCTCCTATAATTCACCCCTCCACTTT.

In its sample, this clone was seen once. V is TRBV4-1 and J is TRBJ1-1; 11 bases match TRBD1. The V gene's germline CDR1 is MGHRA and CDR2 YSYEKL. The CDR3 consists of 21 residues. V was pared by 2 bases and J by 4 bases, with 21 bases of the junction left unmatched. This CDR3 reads CASSQRSGTGGKGEGATEAFF. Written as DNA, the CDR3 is TGCGCCAGCAGCCAAAGGTCCGGGACAGGGGGAAAGGGGGAAGGAGCCACTGAAGCTTTCTTT.

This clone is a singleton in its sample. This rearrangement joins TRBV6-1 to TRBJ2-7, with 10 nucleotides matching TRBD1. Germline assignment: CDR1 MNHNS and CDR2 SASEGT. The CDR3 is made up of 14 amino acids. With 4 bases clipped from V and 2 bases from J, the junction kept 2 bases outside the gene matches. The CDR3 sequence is CASSVGQGAYEQYF. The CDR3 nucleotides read TGTGCCAGCAGTGTCGGACAGGGGGCCTACGAGCAGTACTTC.

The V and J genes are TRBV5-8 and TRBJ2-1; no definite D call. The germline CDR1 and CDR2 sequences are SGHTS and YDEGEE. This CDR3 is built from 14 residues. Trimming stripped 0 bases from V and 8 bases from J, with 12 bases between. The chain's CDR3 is CASSLGPQIYEQFF. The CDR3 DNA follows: TGTGCCAGCAGCTTGGGCCCCCAGATTTATGAGCAGTTCTTC.

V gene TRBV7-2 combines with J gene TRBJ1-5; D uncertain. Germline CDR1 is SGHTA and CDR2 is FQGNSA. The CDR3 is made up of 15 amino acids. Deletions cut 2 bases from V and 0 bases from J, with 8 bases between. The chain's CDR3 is CASSLFRNSNQPQHF. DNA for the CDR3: TGTGCCAGCAGCTTATTCAGGAATAGCAATCAGCCCCAGCATTTT.

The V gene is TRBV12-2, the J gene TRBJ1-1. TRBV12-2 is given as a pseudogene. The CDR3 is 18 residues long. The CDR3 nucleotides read TGTGCAAGTCGCTCCCCGAGGGGCTGGGGGGACGGCGGCACTGAAGCTTTCTTT. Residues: CASRSPRGWGDGGTEAFF.

The CDR3, as DNA: TGTGCCAGTAGTCCAGACAGGGACGTATACTATGGCTACACCTTC. It translates to CASSPDRDVYYGYTF. V gene TRBV19 combines with J gene TRBJ1-2, with 7 bases matching TRBD1. Germline-derived CDR1 and CDR2 are LNHDA and SQIVND (reference sequence). Trimming cost V 5 bases and J 3 bases; bases outside gene matches: 9. CDR3 length: 15 amino acids.

Written as DNA, the CDR3 is TGCGCCAGCAGCCAAGACGCAGCAGGAATTCAGCCCCAGCATTTT. Amino acids: CASSQDAAGIQPQHF. The rearrangement uses TRBV4-1 and TRBJ1-5; no clear D. The V and J ends lost 0 bases and 6 bases respectively, with 12 bases between them. The CDR3 runs 15 residues. Germline-derived CDR1 and CDR2 are MGHRA and YSYEKL.

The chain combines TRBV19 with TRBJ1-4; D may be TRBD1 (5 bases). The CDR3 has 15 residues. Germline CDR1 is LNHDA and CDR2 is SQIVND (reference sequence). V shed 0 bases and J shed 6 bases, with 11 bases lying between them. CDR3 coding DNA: TGTGCCAGTAGTATAGAGCACAGGCCCCATGAAAAACTGTTTTTT. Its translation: CASSIEHRPHEKLFF.